A single sample gave rise to the 27 T cell receptor beta chains below, sequenced in a study of blood T cells in healthy people across ages. Using a J-beta primer mix together with a sample-barcoded 5' primer, a second PCR was run for roughly 6 to 12 cycles. MiXCR was run by TCRdb on the 5' RACE reads, yielding one entry per CDR3 protein. The repertoire includes about 730,000 distinct CDR3 sequences, around 46% of them detected once, and approximately 22% sits in the top ten. Source material: blood. The source of these receptors is a woman aged 55 to 70 in good health.

This chain connects TRBV5-1 to TRBJ2-3, with a weak D call TRBD2 (6 bases). This CDR3 spans 14 amino acids. The germline V and J ends were trimmed by 1 base and 6 bases, with 12 bases remaining between them. Germline V gene lookup returns CDR1 SGHRS and CDR2 YFSETQ. The CDR3 here is CASSLSGGDDTQYF. The CDR3, as DNA: TGCGCCAGCAGCTTGTCCGGGGGAGATGATACGCAGTATTTT.

This chain joins TRBV20-1 and TRBJ2-3; D remains ambiguous. The CDR3 contains 11 residues. CDR1 and CDR2 (germline): DFQATT, SNEGSKA (reference sequence). Trimming stripped 3 bases from V and 6 bases from J, with 7 bases between. The CDR3, as DNA: TGCAGTGCTAGTCGACGGGATACGCAGTATTTT. It encodes CSASRRDTQYF.

This chain links TRBV20-1 with TRBJ1-5; D ambiguous. CDR1 is DFQATT and CDR2 is SNEGSKA in the germline V gene (reference sequence). V lost 3 bases, J lost 0 bases, and 6 bases lay in between. The CDR3 totals 13 residues. CDR3 DNA sequence: TGCAGTGCTAGCTGGGGTAGCAATCAGCCCCAGCATTTT. Translated: CSASWGSNQPQHF.

Ten or more counts support this clonotype. The CDR3 protein is CASRGGSYGYTF. CDR3 sequence (DNA): TGTGCCAGCAGAGGGGGAAGCTATGGCTACACCTTC. This chain joins TRBV12-3 or TRBV12-4 and TRBJ1-2; weak D call: TRBD1 (6 bases). The CDR3 length is 12 residues. Deletions cut 6 bases from V and 4 bases from J, with 9 bases between.

This clonotype was seen ten or more times. The chain is built from TRBV7-2 and TRBJ2-7; 13 positions agree with TRBD2. After removal of 5 bases from V and 3 bases from J, the junction contained 4 bases not matched to a gene. CDR3 length: 15 amino acids. Germline V gene data show CDR1 as SGHTA and CDR2 as FQGNSA. The CDR3, as DNA: TGTGCCAGCAGCCTGGGACTAGCGGGATTCTACGAGCAGTACTTC. Its protein product is CASSLGLAGFYEQYF.

The V and J genes are TRBV18 and TRBJ1-2; D unresolved. This CDR3 has 14 amino acids. V dropped 1 base and J dropped 4 bases, with 10 bases sitting between them. Germline V gene data show CDR1 as KGHSH and CDR2 as LQKENI. The DNA for the CDR3 is TGTGCCAGCTCACCACGGAGAGAGCCCTATGGCTACACCTTC. It encodes CASSPRREPYGYTF. Full variable domain (remainder filled in from reference TRBV18 and TRBJ1-2): NAGVMQNPRHLVRRRGQEARLRCSPMKGHSHVYWYRQLPEEGLKFMVYLQKENIIDESGMPKERFSAEFPKEGPSILRIQQVVRGDSAAYFCASSPRREPYGYTFGSGTRLTVV.

The gene calls are TRBV28 and TRBJ2-1, with 8 bases lining up with TRBD2. The CDR3 is 15 amino acids. The germline V gene encodes CDR1 MDHEN and CDR2 SYDVKM. V gave up 5 bases and J gave up 5 bases; unmatched junction bases: 8. The CDR3 spells CASSDPGGGDNEQFF. The CDR3 DNA reads TGTGCCAGCAGTGATCCGGGAGGGGGAGACAATGAGCAGTTCTTC. The full variable domain, completed using reference TRBV28 and TRBJ2-1, is DVKVTQSSRYLVKRTGEKVFLECVQDMDHENMFWYRQDPGLGLRLIYFSYDVKMKEKGDIPEGYSVSREKKERFSLILESASTNQTSMYLCASSDPGGGDNEQFFGPGTRLTVL.

The chain joins TRBV3-1 to TRBJ1-1; no firm D call. The germline CDR1 and CDR2 sequences are LGHDT and YNNKEL (reference sequence). The CDR3 is 13 residues long. V lost 6 bases, J lost 1 base, and 9 bases lay in between. CDR3 sequence reads: CASRTRENTEAFF. DNA of the CDR3: TGTGCCAGCAGGACGAGGGAGAACACTGAAGCTTTCTTT.

This chain uses TRBV20-1 with TRBJ1-6; 9 bases fit TRBD1. CDR1 is DFQATT and CDR2 is SNEGSKA in the germline V gene (reference sequence). The CDR3 length is 15 residues. The junction had 5 bases not matched to a gene; V was cut back by 5 bases and J by 3 bases. The CDR3 DNA reads TGCAGTGCTGCGGGACAGGGCTACTATAATTCACCCCTCCACTTT. This sequence encodes CSAAGQGYYNSPLHF.

This clonotype was counted only a few times. V and J are TRBV7-2 and TRBJ2-1; 7 bases fit TRBD2. The CDR3 runs to 16 residues. J lost 7 bases, V lost 4 bases, and 13 bases had no gene match. The germline gives CDR1 SGHTA, CDR2 FQGNSA. For the CDR3, the DNA is TGTGCCAGCAGCTCCGGGAGGAAAGGGATTTTGAATGAGCAGTTCTTC. It specifies CASSSGRKGILNEQFF.

To note about this clonotype: This may stem from a read error, because a much larger clone lies one nucleotide away. The chain combines TRBV4-3 with TRBJ2-7, with a possible D match to TRBD1 (6 bases). The V gene's germline CDR1 is LGHNA and CDR2 YSLEER. Between the trimmed V and J ends, which lost 1 base and 2 bases, there was a span of 12 bases. This CDR3 comprises 15 residues. The CDR3: CASSQAGTRAYEQYF. For the CDR3, the DNA is TGCGCCAGCAGCCAAGCCGGGACAAGGGCCTACGAGCAGTACTTC.

The chain carries TRBV20-1 and TRBJ1-5; 7 bases map to TRBD1. Per the germline V gene, CDR1 is DFQATT and CDR2 is SNEGSKA (reference sequence). The ends lost 2 bases at V and 4 bases at J; junction bases unmatched: 2. The length of the CDR3 is 13 residues. Written as DNA, the CDR3 is TGCAGTGCTAGATTACAGGGGAATCAGCCCCAGCATTTT. Translation: CSARLQGNQPQHF.

The J gene is TRBJ2-1, the V gene TRBV6-1; D call uncertain. The J call may be faulty, since TRBJ2-7 better matches the DNA end. The CDR3 consists of 16 residues. Germline V gene lookup returns CDR1 MNHNS and CDR2 SASEGT. CDR3 coding DNA: TGTGCCAGCAGTCCCCTAAGGGTAAGCTCCTACAATGAGCAGTACTTC. This sequence encodes CASSPLRVSSYNEQYF.

The chain has TRBV18 and TRBJ2-7; 7 bases fit TRBD2. Germline CDR1 and CDR2: KGHSH and LQKENI. The ends lost 1 base at V and 4 bases at J; junction bases unmatched: 7. The CDR3 is 15 amino acids. The CDR3 sequence: CASSPLAGADYEQYF. CDR3 DNA sequence: TGTGCCAGCTCACCACTGGCGGGAGCTGATTACGAGCAGTACTTC. Using reference TRBV18 and TRBJ2-7 for the parts outside the CDR3, the full variable domain is NAGVMQNPRHLVRRRGQEARLRCSPMKGHSHVYWYRQLPEEGLKFMVYLQKENIIDESGMPKERFSAEFPKEGPSILRIQQVVRGDSAAYFCASSPLAGADYEQYFGPGTRLTVT.

This clonotype was counted ten times or more. V usage is TRBV27 and J usage is TRBJ2-3, with 7 bases aligning to TRBD2. From germline, CDR1 is MNHEY and CDR2 SMNVEV (reference sequence). V gave up 2 bases and J gave up 5 bases; unmatched junction bases: 4. There are 14 residues in the CDR3. Here the CDR3 DNA reads TGTGCCAGCAGTTTAGGGGCTAGCGGAGATACGCAGTATTTT. Protein sequence: CASSLGASGDTQYF.

This chain uses TRBV11-3 with TRBJ2-1, with 14 bases aligning to TRBD2. The V segment lost 4 bases and the J segment 8 bases; nucleotides outside the gene matches: 4. CDR3 length: 15 amino acids. Germline lookup yields CDR1 SGHNT and CDR2 YENEEA. The CDR3 spells CASSSGLAGGDEQFF. In DNA, the CDR3 is TGTGCCAGCAGCTCTGGACTAGCGGGAGGTGATGAGCAGTTCTTC.

This clonotype came up many times. CDR3 region: CASGSGGLQYF. The CDR3 DNA follows: TGTGCCAGTGGTAGCGGGGGGTTGCAGTACTTC. V is TRBV25-1 and J is TRBJ2-7, with 10 bases fitting TRBD2. The CDR3 is 11 amino acids. V was pared by 9 bases and J by 9 bases, with 5 bases of the junction left unmatched. Germline CDR1 is MGHDK and CDR2 is SYGVNS.

J is TRBJ2-1 and V is TRBV6-2 or TRBV6-3; D is ambiguous. Per the germline V gene, CDR1 is MNHEY and CDR2 is SVGEGT. V lost 0 bases, J lost 4 bases, and 4 bases lay in between. CDR3 size: 13 residues. CDR3 DNA sequence: TGTGCCAGCAGTTACTCACAATACAATGAGCAGTTCTTC. It is translated as CASSYSQYNEQFF.

The chain joins TRBV7-9 to TRBJ1-4; D ambiguous. Germline CDR1 reads SEHNR; CDR2 reads FQNEAQ (reference sequence). V lost 5 bases and J lost 4, with 14 bases in between. The CDR3 sequence is 15 residues long. The CDR3 loop reads CASSPQEGINEKLFF. CDR3 coding DNA: TGTGCCAGCAGCCCGCAGGAGGGAATTAATGAAAAACTGTTTTTT.

V gene TRBV30 combines with J gene TRBJ1-2, with D uncertain. Trimming left V 6 bases short and J 5 bases short, with 16 bases between. Germline lookup yields CDR1 GTSNPN and CDR2 SVGIG (reference sequence). This CDR3 is 13 amino acids long. The DNA of the CDR3 is TGTGCCTGTTTTCGGGCCGCGGATTATGGCTACACCTTC. This codes for CACFRAADYGYTF. The full variable domain, with the rest looked up from reference TRBV30 and TRBJ1-2, is SQTIHQWPATLVQPVGSPLSLECTVEGTSNPNLYWYRQAAGRGLQLLFYSVGIGQISSEVPQNLSASRPQDRQFILSSKKLLLSDSGFYLCACFRAADYGYTFGSGTRLTVV.

As to this clonotype: At one boundary the junction diverges from the germline segment, which might be a read error. This chain joins TRBV7-2 and TRBJ2-7; the match to TRBD2 covers 9 bases. CDR1 is SGHTA, CDR2 FQGNSA, per germline. This CDR3 has 15 amino acids. The CDR3, as DNA: TGTGCCAGCAGTTTAGCGGGAGCGGGGCCCTACGAGCAGTACTTC. The encoded protein is CASSLAGAGPYEQYF.

This rearrangement joins TRBV6-2 or TRBV6-3 to TRBJ2-1; no firm D call. This CDR3 comprises 15 residues. V lost 2 bases, J lost 5 bases, and 13 bases lay in between. CDR1 is MNHEY and CDR2 is SVGEGT in the germline V gene. The CDR3 protein is CASSYRRAPDNEQFF. CDR3 bases: TGTGCCAGCAGTTACAGAAGGGCACCAGACAATGAGCAGTTCTTC.

This sequence joins TRBV29-1 and TRBJ1-2; the D is unclear. Germline V gene data show CDR1 as SQVTM and CDR2 as ANQGSEA. Trimming removed 2 bases at V and 6 bases at J, with 16 bases between. The CDR3 length is 14 residues. CDR3 region: CSVELGLAMDGYTF. For the CDR3, the DNA is TGCAGCGTTGAATTGGGTTTGGCTATGGATGGCTACACCTTC.

This clonotype was seen a single time. The chain employs TRBV6-5 and TRBJ1-2, with unresolved D. Germline CDR1 MNHEY, CDR2 SVGAGI. The CDR3 covers 13 residues. V dropped 6 bases and J dropped 5 bases, with 13 bases sitting between them. CDR3 sequence reads: CASRDGRLYGYTF. The CDR3 bases are TGTGCCAGCAGAGATGGGAGACTTTATGGCTACACCTTC.

In regard to this clonotype: This may arise from a read error, as a much more abundant clone is one base away. J is TRBJ2-7 and V is TRBV7-2, with D perhaps TRBD1 (5 bases). This CDR3 has 14 amino acids. Germline V CDR1 and CDR2: SGHTA, FQGNSA. V was pared by 5 bases and J by 7 bases, with 18 bases between. Here the CDR3 DNA reads TGTGCCAGCAGCGCTAGTGGGGCCAACAATGAGCAGTACTTC. Translated: CASSASGANNEQYF.

This clonotype was recorded many times. The rearrangement links TRBV5-1 to TRBJ2-3; maybe TRBD2 (6 bases). Trimming took off 2 bases at V and 1 base at J, with 11 bases between the two ends. CDR3 length equals 15 residues. The V gene's germline CDR1 is SGHRS and CDR2 YFSETQ. CDR3 protein: CASSFRGLGTDTQYF. The DNA of the CDR3 is TGCGCCAGCAGCTTCCGGGGGTTGGGCACAGATACGCAGTATTTT.

This clonotype was observed a single time. V and J are TRBV5-1 and TRBJ1-2, with 8 bases aligning to TRBD1. Germline lookup yields CDR1 SGHRS and CDR2 YFSETQ. V trimming: 0 bases; J trimming: 13 bases; junction bases outside the gene matches: 8. The CDR3 consists of 13 residues. This chain's CDR3 is CASSLEGQDPLTF. In DNA, the CDR3 is TGCGCCAGCAGCTTGGAGGGACAGGATCCCCTCACCTTC.